This T cell receptor beta chain is from a study of early T cells in non-severe SARS-CoV-2 infection. The overall study: Investigators sequenced bulk RNA drawn from unsorted whole blood, and chains remained unpaired. General study results and limits: CD4 and private specificities were missed by VDJdb matching, which favored anti-spike CD8 responses.

Concerning this clonotype itself: Its cognate antigen is unknown.

Between the trimmed V and J ends, which lost 5 bases and 0 bases, there was a span of 10 bases. CDR1 and CDR2 from the germline V gene are SGHTA and FQGNSA. The CDR3 consists of 14 residues. From the 5' RACE reads, TCRdb called clonotypes with MiXCR, one entry per CDR3 protein. The table has 40,000 to 60,000 distinct CDR3 sequences, roughly 6% seen once. The sample consisted of whole blood, taken at baseline. This clonotype originated in an adult who was a healthcare worker with PCR-confirmed SARS-CoV-2 infection or an uninfected control (not recorded which). This chain uses TRBV7-2 with TRBJ2-5; D unclear. The CDR3 here is CASSPARYQETQYF. The CDR3, as DNA: TGTGCCAGCAGCCCAGCCCGGTACCAAGAGACCCAGTACTTC.